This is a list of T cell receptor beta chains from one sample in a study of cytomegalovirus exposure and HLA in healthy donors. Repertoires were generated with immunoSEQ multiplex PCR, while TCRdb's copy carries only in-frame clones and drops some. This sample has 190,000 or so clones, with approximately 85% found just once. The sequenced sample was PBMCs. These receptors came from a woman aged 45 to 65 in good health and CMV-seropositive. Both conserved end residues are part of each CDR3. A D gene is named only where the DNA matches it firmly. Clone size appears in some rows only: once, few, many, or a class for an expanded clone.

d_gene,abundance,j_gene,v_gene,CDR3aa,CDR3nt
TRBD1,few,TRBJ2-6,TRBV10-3,CAISVTFHRGVSSGANVLTF,TGTGCCATCAGTGTGACCTTCCACAGGGGGGTTTCTTCTGGGGCCAACGTCCTGACTTTC
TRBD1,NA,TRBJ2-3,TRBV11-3,CASSLGQGADTQYF,TGTGCCAGCAGCTTAGGACAGGGGGCAGATACGCAGTATTTT
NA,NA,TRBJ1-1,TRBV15,CATSRGRAFGAFF,TGTGCCACCAGCAGAGGGAGAGCTTTTGGAGCTTTCTTT
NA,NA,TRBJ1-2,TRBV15,CATSRDSGTLYGYTF,TGTGCCACCAGCAGAGATTCAGGGACACTCTATGGCTACACCTTC
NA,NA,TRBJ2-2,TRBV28,CASKTSEVTGELFF,TGTGCCAGCAAAACCTCAGAGGTCACCGGGGAGCTGTTTTTT
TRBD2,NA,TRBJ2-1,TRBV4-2,CASSRLAVSYNEQFF,TGTGCCAGCAGCCGTCTAGCGGTATCCTACAATGAGCAGTTCTTC
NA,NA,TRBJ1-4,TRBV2,CASRPTATNEKLFF,TGTGCCAGCAGGCCGACAGCAACTAATGAAAAACTGTTTTTT
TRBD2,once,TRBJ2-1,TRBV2,CASSVVLAGGPEQFF,TGTGCCAGCAGTGTTGTCCTAGCGGGGGGGCCTGAGCAGTTCTTC
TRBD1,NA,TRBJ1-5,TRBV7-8,CASSLFTGGQGNQPQHF,TGTGCCAGCAGCTTATTCACGGGGGGACAGGGCAATCAGCCCCAGCATTTT
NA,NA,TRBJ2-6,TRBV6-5,CASSYSKASGANGLTF,TGTGCCAGCAGTTACTCGAAAGCCTCTGGGGCCAACGGCCTGACTTTC
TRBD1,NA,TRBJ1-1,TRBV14,CASSQPFPGQSSKPAPF,TGTGCCAGCAGCCAACCCTTTCCGGGACAGTCATCTAAACCGGCACCTTTT
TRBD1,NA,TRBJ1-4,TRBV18,CASSPQGAGEKLFF,TGTGCCAGCTCACCGCAGGGGGCTGGTGAAAAACTGTTTTTT
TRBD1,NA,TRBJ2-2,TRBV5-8,CASSLGQVNTGELFF,TGTGCCAGCAGCCTAGGACAGGTGAACACCGGGGAGCTGTTTTTT